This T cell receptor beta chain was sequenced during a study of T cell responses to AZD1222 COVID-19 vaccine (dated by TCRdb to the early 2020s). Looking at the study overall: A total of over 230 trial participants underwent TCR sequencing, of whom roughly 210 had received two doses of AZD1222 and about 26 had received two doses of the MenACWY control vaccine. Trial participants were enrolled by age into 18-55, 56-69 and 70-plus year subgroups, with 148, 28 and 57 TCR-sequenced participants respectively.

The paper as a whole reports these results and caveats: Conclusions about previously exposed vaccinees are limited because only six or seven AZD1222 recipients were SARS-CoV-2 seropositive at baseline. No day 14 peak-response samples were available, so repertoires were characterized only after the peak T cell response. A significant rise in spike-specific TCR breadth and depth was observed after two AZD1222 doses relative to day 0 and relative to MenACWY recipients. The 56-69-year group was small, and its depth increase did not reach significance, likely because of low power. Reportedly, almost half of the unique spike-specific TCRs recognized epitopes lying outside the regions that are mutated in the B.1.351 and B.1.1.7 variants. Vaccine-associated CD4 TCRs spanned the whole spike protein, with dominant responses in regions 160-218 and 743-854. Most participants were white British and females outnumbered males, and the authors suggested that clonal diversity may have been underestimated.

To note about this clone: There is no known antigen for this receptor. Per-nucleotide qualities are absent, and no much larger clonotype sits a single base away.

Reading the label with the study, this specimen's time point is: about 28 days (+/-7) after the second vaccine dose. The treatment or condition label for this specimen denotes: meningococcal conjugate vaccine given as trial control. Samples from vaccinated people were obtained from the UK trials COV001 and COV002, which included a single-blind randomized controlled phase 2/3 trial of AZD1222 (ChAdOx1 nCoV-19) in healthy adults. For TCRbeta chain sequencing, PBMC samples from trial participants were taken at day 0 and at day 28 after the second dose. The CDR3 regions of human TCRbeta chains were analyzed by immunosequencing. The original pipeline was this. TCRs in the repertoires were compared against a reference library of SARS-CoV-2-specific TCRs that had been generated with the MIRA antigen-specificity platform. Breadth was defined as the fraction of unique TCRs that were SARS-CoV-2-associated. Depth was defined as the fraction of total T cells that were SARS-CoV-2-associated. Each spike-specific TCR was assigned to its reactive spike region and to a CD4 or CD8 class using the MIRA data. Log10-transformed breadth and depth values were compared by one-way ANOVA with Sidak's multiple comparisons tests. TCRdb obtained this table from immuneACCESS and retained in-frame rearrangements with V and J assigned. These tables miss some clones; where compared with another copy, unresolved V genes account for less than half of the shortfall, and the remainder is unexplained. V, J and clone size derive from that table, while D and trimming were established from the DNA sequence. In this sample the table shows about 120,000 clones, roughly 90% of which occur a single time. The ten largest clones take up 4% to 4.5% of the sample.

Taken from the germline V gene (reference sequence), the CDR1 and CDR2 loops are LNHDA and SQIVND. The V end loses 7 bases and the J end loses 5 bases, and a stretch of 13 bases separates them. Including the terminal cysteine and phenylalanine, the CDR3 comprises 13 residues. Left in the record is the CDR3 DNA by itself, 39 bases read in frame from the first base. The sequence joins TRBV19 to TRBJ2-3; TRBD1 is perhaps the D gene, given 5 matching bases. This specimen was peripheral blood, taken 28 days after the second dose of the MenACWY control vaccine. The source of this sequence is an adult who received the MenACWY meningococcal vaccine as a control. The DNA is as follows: TGTGCCAGTAATGTGCAGGGAAGAGATACGCAGTATTTT. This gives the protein CASNVQGRDTQYF. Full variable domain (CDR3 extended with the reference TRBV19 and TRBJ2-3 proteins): DGGITQSPKYLFRKEGQNVTLSCEQNLNHDAMYWYRQDPGQGLRLIYYSQIVNDFQKGDIAEGYSVSREKKESFPLTVTSAQKNPTAFYLCASNVQGRDTQYFGPGTRLTVL.